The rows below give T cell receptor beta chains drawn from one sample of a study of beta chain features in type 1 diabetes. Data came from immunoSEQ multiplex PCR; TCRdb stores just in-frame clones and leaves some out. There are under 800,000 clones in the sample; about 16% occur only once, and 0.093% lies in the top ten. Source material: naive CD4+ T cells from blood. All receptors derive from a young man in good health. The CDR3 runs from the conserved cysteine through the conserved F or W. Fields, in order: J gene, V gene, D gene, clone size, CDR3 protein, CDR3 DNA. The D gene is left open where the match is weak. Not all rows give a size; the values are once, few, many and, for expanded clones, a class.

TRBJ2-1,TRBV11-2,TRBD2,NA,CASSPKRLAGVENEQFF,TGTGCCAGCAGCCCAAAGAGACTAGCGGGAGTGGAAAATGAGCAGTTCTTC
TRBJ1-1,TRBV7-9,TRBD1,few,CASRPDRGLNTEAFF,TGTGCCAGCAGGCCAGACAGGGGGCTGAACACTGAAGCTTTCTTT
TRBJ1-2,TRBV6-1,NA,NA,CATLEYYGYTF,TGTGCCACCCTGGAGTACTATGGCTACACCTTC
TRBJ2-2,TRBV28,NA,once,CASSSQNTGELFF,TGTGCCAGCAGTTCACAGAACACCGGGGAGCTGTTTTTT
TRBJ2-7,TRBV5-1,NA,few,CASSLGRTFEQYF,TGCGCCAGCAGCTTGGGCAGGACATTTGAGCAGTACTTC
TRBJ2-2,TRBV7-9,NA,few,CASSLLRGTNTGELFF,TGTGCCAGCAGCTTACTTCGGGGGACGAACACCGGGGAGCTGTTTTTT
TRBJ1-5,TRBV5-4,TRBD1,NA,CASSRKGTGKNQPQHF,TGTGCCAGCAGCCGTAAAGGGACAGGGAAAAATCAGCCCCAGCATTTT
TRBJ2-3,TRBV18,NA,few,CASSQDRTDTQYF,TGTGCCAGCTCACAGGACAGAACAGATACGCAGTATTTT
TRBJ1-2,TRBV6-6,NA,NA,CASNQGGRFGGYTF,TGTGCCAGCAACCAGGGAGGCCGGTTTGGTGGCTACACCTTC
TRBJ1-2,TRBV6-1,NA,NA,CASSENGAGHPTF,TGTGCCAGCAGTGAAAATGGGGCAGGCCATCCCACCTTC
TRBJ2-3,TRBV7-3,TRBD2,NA,CASSLTGFGRAEDTQYF,TGTGCCAGCAGCTTAACAGGGTTCGGGAGGGCCGAAGATACGCAGTATTTT
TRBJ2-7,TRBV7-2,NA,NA,CASSLGGWAFEQYF,TGTGCCAGCAGCTTAGGAGGATGGGCCTTCGAGCAGTACTTC
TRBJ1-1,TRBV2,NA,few,CASSVSGLNTEAFF,TGTGCCAGCAGTGTGAGCGGTTTGAACACTGAAGCTTTCTTT
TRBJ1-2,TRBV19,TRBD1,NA,CASHLTGGRLSYTF,TGTGCCAGTCACCTGACAGGGGGCCGGCTTAGCTACACCTTC
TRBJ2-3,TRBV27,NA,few,CASSLTGSTQYF,TGTGCCAGCAGTTTAACAGGGTCTACGCAGTATTTT
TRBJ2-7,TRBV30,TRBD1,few,CAWSQGANEQYF,TGTGCCTGGAGTCAGGGGGCAAACGAGCAGTACTTC
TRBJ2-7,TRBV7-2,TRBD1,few,CASSFSRGQRGSYEQYF,TGTGCCAGCAGTTTCTCACGGGGACAGAGGGGATCCTACGAGCAGTACTTC
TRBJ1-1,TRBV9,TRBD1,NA,CASSVDQGARTEAFF,TGTGCCAGCAGCGTAGATCAGGGGGCAAGGACTGAAGCTTTCTTT
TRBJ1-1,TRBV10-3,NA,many,CAISGAPTEAFF,TGTGCCATCAGTGGGGCTCCGACTGAAGCTTTCTTT
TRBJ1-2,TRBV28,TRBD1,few,CASSLVGQGVGGYTF,TGTGCCAGCAGTTTAGTGGGACAGGGGGTTGGTGGCTACACCTTC
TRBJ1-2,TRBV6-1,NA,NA,CASSERRGTYGYTF,TGTGCCAGCAGTGAACGGCGGGGGACCTATGGCTACACCTTC
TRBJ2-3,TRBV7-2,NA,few,CASSPGGSTDTQYF,TGTGCCAGCAGCCCCGGCGGGAGCACAGATACGCAGTATTTT
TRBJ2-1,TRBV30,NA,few,CAWITRSNEQFF,TGTGCCTGGATAACTAGATCCAATGAGCAGTTCTTC
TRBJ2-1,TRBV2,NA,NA,CASGRDRQYNEQFF,TGTGCCAGCGGAAGGGATCGGCAATACAATGAGCAGTTCTTC
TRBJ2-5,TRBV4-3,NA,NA,CASSQVGSHQETQYF,TGCGCCAGCAGCCAAGTTGGGAGTCACCAAGAGACCCAGTACTTC
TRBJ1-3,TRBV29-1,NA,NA,CSVGRGGNTIYF,TGCAGCGTTGGGAGGGGTGGAAACACCATATATTTT
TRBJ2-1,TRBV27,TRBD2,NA,CASSLREGNEQFF,TGTGCCAGCAGTTTAAGGGAGGGAAATGAGCAGTTCTTC
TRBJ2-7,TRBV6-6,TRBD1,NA,CASTIRDRGSYEQYF,TGTGCCAGCACCATCCGGGACAGGGGCTCCTACGAGCAGTACTTC
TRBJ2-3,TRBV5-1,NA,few,CASSLAVNPDTQYF,TGCGCCAGCAGCTTGGCAGTCAACCCAGATACGCAGTATTTT
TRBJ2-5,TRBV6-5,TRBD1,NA,CASSPTGGSRETQYF,TGTGCCAGCAGCCCAACAGGGGGCTCTAGGGAGACCCAGTACTTC
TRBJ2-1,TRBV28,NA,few,CASSLQVSYNEQFF,TGTGCCAGCAGTTTACAGGTTTCCTACAATGAGCAGTTCTTC
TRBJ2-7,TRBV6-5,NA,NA,CASSTLEAGRYEQYF,TGTGCCAGCAGTACCCTGGAAGCAGGGAGGTACGAGCAGTACTTC
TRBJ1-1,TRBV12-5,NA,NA,CASGFGGESRTEAFF,TGTGCTAGTGGTTTTGGCGGGGAGTCTCGGACTGAAGCTTTCTTT
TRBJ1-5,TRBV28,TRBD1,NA,CASSLAGQGNQPQHF,TGTGCCAGCAGTTTAGCTGGACAGGGTAATCAGCCCCAGCATTTT
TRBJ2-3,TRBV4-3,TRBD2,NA,CASSQATSYTDTQYF,TGCGCCAGCAGCCAAGCGACTAGCTATACAGATACGCAGTATTTT
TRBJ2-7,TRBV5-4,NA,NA,CASSLAGQYEQYF,TGTGCCAGCAGCTTGGCCGGTCAATACGAGCAGTACTTC
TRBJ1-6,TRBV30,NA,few,CAWRGLGNSPLHF,TGTGCCTGGAGAGGTCTGGGGAATTCACCCCTCCACTTT
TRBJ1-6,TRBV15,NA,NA,CATSTGTRGSPLHF,TGTGCCACCAGCACCGGGACTCGGGGATCACCCCTCCACTTT
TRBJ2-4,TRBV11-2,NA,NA,CASSLHLLAAGAKNIQYF,TGTGCCAGCAGCTTACACTTACTGGCTGCAGGAGCCAAAAACATTCAGTACTTC
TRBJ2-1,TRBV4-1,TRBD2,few,CASSQVEAGGPSLLNEQFF,TGCGCCAGCAGCCAAGTTGAAGCGGGAGGGCCGAGCCTCTTAAATGAGCAGTTCTTC
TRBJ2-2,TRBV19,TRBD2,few,CASSSPGLTPTGELFF,TGTGCCAGTTCCTCCCCGGGACTAACACCCACCGGGGAGCTGTTTTTT
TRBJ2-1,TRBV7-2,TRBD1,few,CASSRFGTVGTYEQFF,TGTGCCAGCAGCCGCTTTGGGACAGTGGGTACATATGAGCAGTTCTTC
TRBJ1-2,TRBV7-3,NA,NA,CASSLGQNYGYTF,TGTGCCAGCAGCTTAGGACAGAACTATGGCTACACCTTC
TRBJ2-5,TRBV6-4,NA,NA,CASSESGFGTQYF,TGTGCCAGCAGTGAATCAGGGTTTGGGACCCAGTACTTC
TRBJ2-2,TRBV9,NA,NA,CASSVEGGAGELFF,TGTGCCAGCAGCGTAGAAGGTGGGGCCGGGGAGCTGTTTTTT
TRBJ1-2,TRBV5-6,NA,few,CASSLNLGGYTF,TGTGCCAGCAGCTTAAACCTTGGGGGCTACACCTTC
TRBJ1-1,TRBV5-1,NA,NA,CASSFRDNTEAFF,TGCGCCAGCAGCTTCCGGGACAACACTGAAGCTTTCTTT